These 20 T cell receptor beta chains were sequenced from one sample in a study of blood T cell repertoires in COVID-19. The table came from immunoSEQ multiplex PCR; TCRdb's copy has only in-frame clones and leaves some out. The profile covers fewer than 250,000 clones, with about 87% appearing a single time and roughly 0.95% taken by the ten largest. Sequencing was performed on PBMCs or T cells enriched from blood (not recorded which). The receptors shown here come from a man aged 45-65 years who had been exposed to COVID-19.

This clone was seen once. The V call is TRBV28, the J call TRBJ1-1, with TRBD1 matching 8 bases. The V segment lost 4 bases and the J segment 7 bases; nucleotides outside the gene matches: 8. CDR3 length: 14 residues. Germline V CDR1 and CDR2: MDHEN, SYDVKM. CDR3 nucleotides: TGTGCCAGCAGTTCGTTGACAGGGGATGTTGAAGCTTTCTTT. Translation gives CASSSLTGDVEAFF.

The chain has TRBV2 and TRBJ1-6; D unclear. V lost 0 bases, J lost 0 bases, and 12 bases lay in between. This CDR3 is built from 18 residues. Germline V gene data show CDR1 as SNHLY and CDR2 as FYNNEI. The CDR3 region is CASSEAGKVSSYNSPLHF. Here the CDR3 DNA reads TGTGCCAGCAGTGAAGCCGGGAAGGTTAGCTCCTATAATTCACCCCTCCACTTT. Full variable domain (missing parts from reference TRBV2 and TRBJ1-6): EPEVTQTPSHQVTQMGQEVILRCVPISNHLYFYWYRQILGQKVEFLVSFYNNEISEKSEIFDDQFSVERPDGSNFTLKIRSTKLEDSAMYFCASSEAGKVSSYNSPLHFGNGTRLTVT.

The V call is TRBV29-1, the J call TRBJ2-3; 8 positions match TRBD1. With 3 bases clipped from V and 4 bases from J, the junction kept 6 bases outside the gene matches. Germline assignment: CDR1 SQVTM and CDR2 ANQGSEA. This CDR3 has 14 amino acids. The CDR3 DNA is TGCAGCGTTGATACCAGGGGGCTGGCAGATACGCAGTATTTT. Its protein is CSVDTRGLADTQYF.

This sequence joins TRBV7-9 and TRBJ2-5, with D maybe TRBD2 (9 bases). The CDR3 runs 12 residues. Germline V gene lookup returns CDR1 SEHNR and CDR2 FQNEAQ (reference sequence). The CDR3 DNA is TGTGCGAGCGGGAGGACAGGGGAGACCCAGTACTTC. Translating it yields CASGRTGETQYF.

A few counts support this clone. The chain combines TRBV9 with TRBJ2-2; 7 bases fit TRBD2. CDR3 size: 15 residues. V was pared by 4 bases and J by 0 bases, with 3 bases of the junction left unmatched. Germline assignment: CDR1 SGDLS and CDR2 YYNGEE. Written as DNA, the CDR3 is TGTGCCAGCAGCACCGGGACTACGAACACCGGGGAGCTGTTTTTT. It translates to CASSTGTTNTGELFF.

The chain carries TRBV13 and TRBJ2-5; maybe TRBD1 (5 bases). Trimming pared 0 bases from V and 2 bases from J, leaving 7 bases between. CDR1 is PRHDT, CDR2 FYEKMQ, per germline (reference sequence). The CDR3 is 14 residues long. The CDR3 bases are TGTGCCAGCAGCTTAGGTCCAGGGCAAGAGACCCAGTACTTC. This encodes CASSLGPGQETQYF.

The CDR3 loop reads CATFAVLGVPYNEQFF. In DNA form, the CDR3 reads TGTGCCACCTTCGCGGTGCTGGGTGTCCCCTACAATGAGCAGTTCTTC. This rearrangement joins TRBV5-8 to TRBJ2-1; D is uncertain. Germline CDR1 is SGHTS and CDR2 is YDEGEE. The CDR3 runs 16 residues. V lost 9 bases, J lost 2 bases, and 21 bases lay in between.

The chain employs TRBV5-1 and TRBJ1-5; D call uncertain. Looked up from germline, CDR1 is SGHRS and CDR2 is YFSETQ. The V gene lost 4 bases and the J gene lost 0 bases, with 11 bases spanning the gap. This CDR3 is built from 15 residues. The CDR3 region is CASSPLPVSNQPQHF. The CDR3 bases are TGCGCCAGCAGCCCACTGCCGGTTAGCAATCAGCCCCAGCATTTT.

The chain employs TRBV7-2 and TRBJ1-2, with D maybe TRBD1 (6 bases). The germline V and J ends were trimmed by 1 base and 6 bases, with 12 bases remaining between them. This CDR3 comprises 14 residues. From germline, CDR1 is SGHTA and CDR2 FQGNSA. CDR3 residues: CASSLDTGLNGYTF. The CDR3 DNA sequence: TGTGCCAGCAGCTTAGACACAGGGCTGAATGGCTACACCTTC.

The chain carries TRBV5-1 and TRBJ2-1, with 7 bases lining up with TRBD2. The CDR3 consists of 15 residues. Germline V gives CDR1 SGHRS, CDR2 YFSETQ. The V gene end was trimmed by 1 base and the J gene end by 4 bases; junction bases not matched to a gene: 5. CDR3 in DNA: TGCGCCAGCAGCTTGATACTAGCGTCTTACAATGAGCAGTTCTTC. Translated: CASSLILASYNEQFF.

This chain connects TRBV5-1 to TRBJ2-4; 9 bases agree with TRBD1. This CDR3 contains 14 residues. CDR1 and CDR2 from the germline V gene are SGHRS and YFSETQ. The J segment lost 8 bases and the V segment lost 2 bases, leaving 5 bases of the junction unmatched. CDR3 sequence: CASSFEQGAYIQYF. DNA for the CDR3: TGCGCCAGCAGCTTTGAACAGGGGGCTTACATTCAGTACTTC.

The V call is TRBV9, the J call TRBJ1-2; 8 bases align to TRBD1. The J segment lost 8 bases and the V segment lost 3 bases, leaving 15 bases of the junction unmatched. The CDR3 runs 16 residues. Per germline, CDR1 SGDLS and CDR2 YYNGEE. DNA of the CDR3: TGTGCCAGCAGCGCCTACCCCTCGACAGGGGCTGAGGGCTACACCTTC. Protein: CASSAYPSTGAEGYTF.

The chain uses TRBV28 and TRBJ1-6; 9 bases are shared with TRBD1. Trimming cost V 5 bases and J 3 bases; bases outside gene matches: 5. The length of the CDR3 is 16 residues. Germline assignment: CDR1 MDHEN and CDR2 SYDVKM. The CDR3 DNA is TGTGCCAGCAGTCGACCGGGACAGGGCTATAATTCACCCCTCCACTTT. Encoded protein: CASSRPGQGYNSPLHF.

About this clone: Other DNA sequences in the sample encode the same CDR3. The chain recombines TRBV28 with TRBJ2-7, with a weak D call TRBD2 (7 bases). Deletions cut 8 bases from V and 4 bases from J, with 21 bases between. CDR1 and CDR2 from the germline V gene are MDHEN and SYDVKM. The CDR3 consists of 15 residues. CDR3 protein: CASGGLGGAYYEQYF. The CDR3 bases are TGTGCCAGCGGGGGGCTGGGGGGGGCATATTACGAGCAGTACTTC.

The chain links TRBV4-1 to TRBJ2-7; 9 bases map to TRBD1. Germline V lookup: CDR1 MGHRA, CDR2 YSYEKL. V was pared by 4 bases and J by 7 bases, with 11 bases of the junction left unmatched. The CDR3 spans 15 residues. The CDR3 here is CASSRDRDRVEEQYF. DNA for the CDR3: TGCGCCAGCAGCCGGGATAGGGACAGGGTCGAAGAGCAGTACTTC.

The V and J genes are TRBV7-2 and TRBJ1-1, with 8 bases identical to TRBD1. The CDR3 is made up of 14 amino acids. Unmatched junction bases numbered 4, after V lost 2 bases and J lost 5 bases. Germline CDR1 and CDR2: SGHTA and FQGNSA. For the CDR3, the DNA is TGTGCCAGCAGCTTAAACAGGGGGATGACTGAAGCTTTCTTT. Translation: CASSLNRGMTEAFF.

This chain's CDR3 is CASSGGAVSYNEQFF. CDR3 in DNA: TGTGCCAGCAGTGGGGGGGCGGTATCCTACAATGAGCAGTTCTTC. The rearrangement uses TRBV27 and TRBJ2-1, with a possible D match to TRBD2 (7 bases). CDR1 and CDR2 from the germline V gene are MNHEY and SMNVEV (reference sequence). The CDR3 length is 15 residues. The V and J ends lost 5 bases and 1 base respectively, with 12 bases between them.

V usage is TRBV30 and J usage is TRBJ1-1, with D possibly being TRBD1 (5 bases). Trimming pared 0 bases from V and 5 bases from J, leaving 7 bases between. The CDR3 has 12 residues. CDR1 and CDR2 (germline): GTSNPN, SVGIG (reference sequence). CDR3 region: CAWSVRGTEAFF. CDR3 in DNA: TGTGCCTGGAGTGTACGGGGGACTGAAGCTTTCTTT.

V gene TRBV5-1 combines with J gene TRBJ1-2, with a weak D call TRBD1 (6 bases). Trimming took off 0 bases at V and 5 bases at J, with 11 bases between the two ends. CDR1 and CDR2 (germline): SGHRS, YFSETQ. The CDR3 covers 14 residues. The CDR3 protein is CASSLEDSLYGYTF. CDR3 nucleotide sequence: TGCGCCAGCAGCTTGGAGGACAGTCTGTATGGCTACACCTTC.

The CDR3 protein is CASGTSGGYEQYF. The CDR3 DNA reads TGCGCCAGTGGGACTAGCGGGGGTTACGAGCAGTACTTC. The V gene is TRBV10-1, the J gene TRBJ2-7, with 14 bases matching TRBD2. The V segment lost 9 bases and the J segment 4 bases; nucleotides outside the gene matches: 2. Germline CDR1 WNHNN, CDR2 SYGVQD (reference sequence). The CDR3 is 13 amino acids.